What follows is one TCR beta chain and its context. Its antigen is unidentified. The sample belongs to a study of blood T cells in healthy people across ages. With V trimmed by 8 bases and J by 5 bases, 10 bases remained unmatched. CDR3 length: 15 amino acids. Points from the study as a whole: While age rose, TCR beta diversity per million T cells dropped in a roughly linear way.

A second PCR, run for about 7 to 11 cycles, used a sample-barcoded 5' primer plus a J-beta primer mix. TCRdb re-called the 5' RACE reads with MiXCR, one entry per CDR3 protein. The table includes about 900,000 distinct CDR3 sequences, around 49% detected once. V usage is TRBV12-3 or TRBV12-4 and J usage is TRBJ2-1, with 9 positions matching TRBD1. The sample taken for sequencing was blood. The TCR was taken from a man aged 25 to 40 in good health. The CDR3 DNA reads TGTGCCAGCGGCCCCACAGGGGGCCTACACAATGAGCAGTTCTTC. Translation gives CASGPTGGLHNEQFF.